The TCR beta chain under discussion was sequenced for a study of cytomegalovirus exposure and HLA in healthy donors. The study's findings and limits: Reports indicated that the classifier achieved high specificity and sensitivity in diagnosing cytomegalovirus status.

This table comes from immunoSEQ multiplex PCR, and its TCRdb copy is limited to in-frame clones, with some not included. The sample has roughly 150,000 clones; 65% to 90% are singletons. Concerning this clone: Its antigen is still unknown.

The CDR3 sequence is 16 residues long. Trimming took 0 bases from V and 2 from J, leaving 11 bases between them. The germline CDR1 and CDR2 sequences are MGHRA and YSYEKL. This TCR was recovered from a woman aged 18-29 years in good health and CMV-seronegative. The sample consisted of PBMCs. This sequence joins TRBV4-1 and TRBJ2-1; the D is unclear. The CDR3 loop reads CASSQDARSPYNEQFF. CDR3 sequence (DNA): TGCGCCAGCAGCCAAGATGCTAGATCCCCCTACAATGAGCAGTTCTTC.